This T cell receptor (beta chain) was sequenced in a study of T cell repertoires in aging, cancer and after chemotherapy. Overall study: Donors were grouped into six age bands spanning 30 or younger through 70 or older. The full dataset contained around 10 million TCR reads.

Amplification of TCR beta used genomic DNA extracted from peripheral blood. A mixed TRB-A/B primer pool amplified rearranged TRB by multiplex touch-down PCR. TCRdb processed the multiplex PCR reads anew with MiXCR; each CDR3 protein has one entry. The sample carries 9,000 to 10,000 distinct CDR3 sequences, about 35% recorded once. The germline V gene has CDR1 MNHNY and CDR2 SVGAGI (reference sequence). V was pared by 2 bases and J by 5 bases, with 13 bases between. CDR3 size: 15 residues. This clonotype was seen a few times. This receptor was obtained from a human donor in good health. The chain combines TRBV6-6 with TRBJ1-5; tentatively, D is TRBD1 (6 bases). Sequenced: blood. The CDR3 DNA is TGTGCCAGCAGTTACCCGGACAGCTTTTATCAGCCCCAGCATTTT. The encoded protein is CASSYPDSFYQPQHF.